This T cell receptor beta chain stems from a study of shared clonotypes between healthy human individuals. The data were produced by immunoSEQ multiplex PCR, yet TCRdb's version contains in-frame clones alone and is incomplete. The repertoire holds around 1,100,000 clones, around three quarters seen once, with about 0.94% in the top ten. There were no recent acute infections or vaccinations among the donors, who were healthy HIV-negative adults. CDR1 and CDR2 from the germline V gene are SQVTM and ANQGSEA. The CDR3 extends over 15 amino acids. Between the trimmed V and J ends, which lost 5 bases and 2 bases, there was a span of 19 bases.

This chain links TRBV29-1 with TRBJ2-7; tentatively, D is TRBD2 (5 bases). This TCR was sampled from a man aged 18 to 29 in good health. Some clones in this sample may be carry-over from other donors' samples. Material: memory CD4+ T cells from PBMCs. Subset denoted: CD45RA-negative fraction. This CDR3 reads CSVLKLRQTTYEQYF. The CDR3 DNA is TGCAGCGTTCTTAAGTTGCGCCAGACTACCTACGAGCAGTACTTC.